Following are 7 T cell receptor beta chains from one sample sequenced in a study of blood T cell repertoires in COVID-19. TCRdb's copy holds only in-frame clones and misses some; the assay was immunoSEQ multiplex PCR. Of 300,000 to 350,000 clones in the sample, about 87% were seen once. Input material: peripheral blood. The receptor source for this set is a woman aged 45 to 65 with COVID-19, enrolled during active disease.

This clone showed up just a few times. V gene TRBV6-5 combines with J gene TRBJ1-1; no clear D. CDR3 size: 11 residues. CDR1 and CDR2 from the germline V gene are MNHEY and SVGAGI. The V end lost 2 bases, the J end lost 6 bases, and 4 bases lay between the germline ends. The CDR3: CASSYIAEAFF. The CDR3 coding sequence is TGTGCCAGCAGTTACATCGCTGAAGCTTTCTTT.

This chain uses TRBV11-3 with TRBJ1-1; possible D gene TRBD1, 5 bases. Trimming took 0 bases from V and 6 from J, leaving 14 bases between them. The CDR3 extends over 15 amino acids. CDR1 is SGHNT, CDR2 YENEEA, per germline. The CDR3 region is CASSLDVGGRAEAFF. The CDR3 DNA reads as TGTGCCAGCAGCTTAGATGTTGGGGGGAGAGCTGAAGCTTTCTTT.

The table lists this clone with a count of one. The CDR3 DNA follows: TGTGCCAGCAGTTCCCCGGGGGGGACTGAGACCCAGTACTTC. Protein product: CASSSPGGTETQYF. The chain couples TRBV6-2 or TRBV6-3 to TRBJ2-5; 8 nucleotides line up with TRBD2. Per germline, CDR1 MNHEY and CDR2 SVGEGT. This CDR3 contains 14 residues. The V and J ends lost 4 bases and 5 bases, in that order; junction bases with no gene match: 6.

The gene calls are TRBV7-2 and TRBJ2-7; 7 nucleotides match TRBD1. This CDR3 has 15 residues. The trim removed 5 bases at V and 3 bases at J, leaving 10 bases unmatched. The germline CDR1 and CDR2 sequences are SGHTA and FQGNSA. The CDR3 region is CASSPGRQGYYEQYF. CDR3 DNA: TGTGCCAGCAGCCCAGGCAGACAGGGTTACTACGAGCAGTACTTC.

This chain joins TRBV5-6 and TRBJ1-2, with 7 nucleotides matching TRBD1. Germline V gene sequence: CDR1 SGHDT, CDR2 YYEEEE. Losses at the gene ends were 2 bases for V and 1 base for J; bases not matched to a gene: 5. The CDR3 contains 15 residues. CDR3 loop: CASSLRQGLNYGYTF. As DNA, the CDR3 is TGTGCCAGCAGCTTAAGACAGGGCCTTAACTATGGCTACACCTTC. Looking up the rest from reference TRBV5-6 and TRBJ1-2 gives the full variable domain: DAGVTQSPTHLIKTRGQQVTLRCSPKSGHDTVSWYQQALGQGPQFIFQYYEEEERQRGNFPDRFSGHQFPNYSSELNVNALLLGDSALYLCASSLRQGLNYGYTFGSGTRLTVV.

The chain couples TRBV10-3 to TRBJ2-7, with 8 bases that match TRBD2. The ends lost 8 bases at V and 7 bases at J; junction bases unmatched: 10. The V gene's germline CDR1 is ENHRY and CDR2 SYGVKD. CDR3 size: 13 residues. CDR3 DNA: TGTGCCATCCGGCGGGAGGCAGGGGATGAGCAGTACTTC. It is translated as CAIRREAGDEQYF.

CDR3 in amino acids: CASSLMVAGAYEQYF. The CDR3 coding sequence is TGTGCCAGCAGCTTAATGGTAGCGGGAGCCTACGAGCAGTACTTC. V and J are TRBV11-2 and TRBJ2-7, with TRBD2 identical over 9 bases. V trimming: 2 bases; J trimming: 2 bases; junction bases outside the gene matches: 4. The CDR3 contains 15 residues. CDR1 and CDR2 from the germline V gene are SGHAT and FQNNGV.